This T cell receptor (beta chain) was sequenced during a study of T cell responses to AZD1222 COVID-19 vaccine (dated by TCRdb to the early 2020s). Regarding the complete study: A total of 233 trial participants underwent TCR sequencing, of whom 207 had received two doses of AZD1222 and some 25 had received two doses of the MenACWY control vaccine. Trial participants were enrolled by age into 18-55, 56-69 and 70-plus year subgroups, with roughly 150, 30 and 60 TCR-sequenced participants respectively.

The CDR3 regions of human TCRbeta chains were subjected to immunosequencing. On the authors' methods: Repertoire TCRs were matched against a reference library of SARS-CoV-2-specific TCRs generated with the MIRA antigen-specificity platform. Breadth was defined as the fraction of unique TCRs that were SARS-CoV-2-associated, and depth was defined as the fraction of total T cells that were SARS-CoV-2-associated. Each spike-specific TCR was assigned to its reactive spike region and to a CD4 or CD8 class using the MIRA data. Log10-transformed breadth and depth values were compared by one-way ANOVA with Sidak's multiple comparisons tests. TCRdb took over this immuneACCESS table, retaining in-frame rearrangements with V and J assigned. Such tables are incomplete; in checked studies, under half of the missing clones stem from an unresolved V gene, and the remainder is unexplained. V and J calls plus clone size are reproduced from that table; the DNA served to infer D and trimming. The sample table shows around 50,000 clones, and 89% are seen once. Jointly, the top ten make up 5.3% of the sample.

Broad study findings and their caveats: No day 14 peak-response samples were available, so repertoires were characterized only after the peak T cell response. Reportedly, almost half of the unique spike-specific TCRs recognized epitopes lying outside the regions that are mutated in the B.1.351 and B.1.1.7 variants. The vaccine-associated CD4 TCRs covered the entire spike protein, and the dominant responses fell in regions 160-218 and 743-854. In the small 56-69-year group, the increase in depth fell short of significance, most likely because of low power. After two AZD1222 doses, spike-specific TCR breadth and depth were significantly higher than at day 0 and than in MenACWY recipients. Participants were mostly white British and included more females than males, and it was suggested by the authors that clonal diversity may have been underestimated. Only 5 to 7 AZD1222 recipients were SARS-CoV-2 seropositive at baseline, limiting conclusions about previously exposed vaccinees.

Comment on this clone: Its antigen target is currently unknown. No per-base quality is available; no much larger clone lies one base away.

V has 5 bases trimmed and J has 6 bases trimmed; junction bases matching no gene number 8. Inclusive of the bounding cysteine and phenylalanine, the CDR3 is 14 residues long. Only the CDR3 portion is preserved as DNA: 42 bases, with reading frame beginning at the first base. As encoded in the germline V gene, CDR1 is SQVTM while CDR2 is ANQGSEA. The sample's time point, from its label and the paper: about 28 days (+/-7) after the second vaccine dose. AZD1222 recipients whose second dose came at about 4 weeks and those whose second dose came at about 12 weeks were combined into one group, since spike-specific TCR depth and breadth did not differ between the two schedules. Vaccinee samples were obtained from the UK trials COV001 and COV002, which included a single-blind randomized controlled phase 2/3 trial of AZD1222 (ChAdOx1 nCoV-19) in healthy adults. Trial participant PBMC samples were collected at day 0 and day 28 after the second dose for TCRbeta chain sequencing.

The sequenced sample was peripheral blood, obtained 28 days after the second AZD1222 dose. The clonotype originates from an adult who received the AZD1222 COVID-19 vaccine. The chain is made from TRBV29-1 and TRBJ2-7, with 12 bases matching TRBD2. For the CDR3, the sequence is CSVRLAGASSEQYF. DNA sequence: TGCAGCGTTCGACTAGCGGGAGCCTCGAGCGAGCAGTACTTC.